The 30 T cell receptor beta chains in this list originate from one sample, sequenced in a study of blood T cells in healthy people across ages. A sample-barcoded 5' primer and a J-beta primer mix were used in a second PCR of about 7 to 12 cycles. TCRdb reanalysed the 5' RACE reads using MiXCR and keeps one entry per CDR3 protein. The repertoire consists of roughly 720,000 distinct CDR3 sequences, with roughly 53% occurring once and the leading ten covering roughly two fifths. The material sequenced was blood. Receptors originate from a man older than 75 in good health.

The V call is TRBV7-3, the J call TRBJ2-3, with 16 bases matching TRBD2. Trimming removed 3 bases from V and 2 bases from J; junction bases left unmatched: 14. From germline, CDR1 is SGHTA and CDR2 FQGTGA. CDR3 length: 21 residues. This chain's CDR3 is CASSLIGWGTSGRASTDTQYF. The DNA for the CDR3 is TGTGCCAGCAGCTTGATCGGCTGGGGGACTAGCGGGAGGGCCTCCACAGATACGCAGTATTTT.

This chain connects TRBV15 to TRBJ1-2; D is ambiguous. Per the germline V gene, CDR1 is LNHNV and CDR2 is YYDKDF (reference sequence). The CDR3 spans 15 residues. V lost 1 base and J 0 bases, leaving 9 bases between the germline ends. The CDR3 protein is CATSRGMGTNYGYTF. Written as DNA, the CDR3 is TGTGCCACCAGCAGAGGGATGGGTACTAACTATGGCTACACCTTC.

This clonotype has more than one count but fewer than ten. Written as DNA, the CDR3 is TGTGCCAGCAGCTCCTCCCCCCGGGACACTAGCAATCAGCCCCAGCATTTT. Encoded protein: CASSSSPRDTSNQPQHF. The rearrangement uses TRBV7-6 and TRBJ1-5; possible D gene TRBD1, 6 bases. With 4 bases removed from V and 0 bases from J, the gap between germline ends came to 16 bases. Germline loops: CDR1 SGHVS, CDR2 FNYEAQ. The CDR3 totals 17 residues.

V and J are TRBV4-2 and TRBJ2-7; a weak D match, TRBD2 (6 bases). This CDR3 contains 14 residues. Germline V lookup: CDR1 LGHNA, CDR2 YNFKEQ. Trimming shortened V by 3 bases and J by 4 bases, and 13 bases separated the two germline ends. CDR3 in amino acids: CASSQDPGRYEQYF. CDR3 sequence (DNA): TGTGCCAGCAGCCAGGATCCAGGGAGGTACGAGCAGTACTTC.

This clonotype was detected only a few times. This chain uses TRBV7-2 with TRBJ1-1; D call uncertain. Germline CDR1 reads SGHTA; CDR2 reads FQGNSA. Trimming left V 0 bases short and J 1 base short, with 3 bases between. The CDR3 is 13 residues long. CDR3 amino acids: CASSLATNTEAFF. In nucleotides, the CDR3 is TGTGCCAGCAGCTTAGCCACGAACACTGAAGCTTTCTTT.

This clonotype was seen a handful of times. The chain links TRBV2 to TRBJ1-2; weak D call: TRBD1 (6 bases). The CDR3 sequence is 14 residues long. Trimming stripped 3 bases from V and 5 bases from J, with 13 bases between. CDR1 is SNHLY and CDR2 is FYNNEI in the germline V gene. The CDR3 region has the DNA TGTGCCAGCAGTGATACAGGGTCGTCATATGGCTACACCTTC. Protein product: CASSDTGSSYGYTF.

This clonotype was seen repeatedly, ten times or more. The V and J genes are TRBV29-1 and TRBJ2-4; D is possibly TRBD2 (5 bases). This CDR3 is built from 12 residues. The germline V and J ends were trimmed by 4 bases and 13 bases, with 17 bases remaining between them. Germline CDR1 reads SQVTM; CDR2 reads ANQGSEA. The chain's CDR3 is CSVGTRAEEQYF. The CDR3 nucleotides read TGCAGCGTTGGCACGAGGGCGGAGGAGCAGTACTTC.

The J gene is TRBJ2-2, the V gene TRBV5-1; TRBD1 aligns across 7 bases. The ends lost 3 bases at V and 3 bases at J; junction bases unmatched: 5. The CDR3 sequence is 15 residues long. Germline V gene lookup returns CDR1 SGHRS and CDR2 YFSETQ. The CDR3 DNA follows: TGCGCCAGCAGCTCGGGACAGACCGACACCGGGGAGCTGTTTTTT. Amino acids: CASSSGQTDTGELFF. The variable domain in full, completed from reference TRBV5-1 and TRBJ2-2, reads KAGVTQTPRYLIKTRGQQVTLSCSPISGHRSVSWYQQTPGQGLQFLFEYFSETQRNKGNFPGRFSGRQFSNSRSEMNVSTLELGDSALYLCASSSGQTDTGELFFGEGSRLTVL.

The chain couples TRBV11-3 to TRBJ2-1; TRBD2 is a possible D gene (6 bases). This CDR3 is 12 amino acids long. V lost 5 bases and J 10 bases, leaving 12 bases between the germline ends. Germline V CDR1 and CDR2: SGHNT, YENEEA. CDR3 DNA: TGTGCCAGCAGCCGGGGTGCGGGAGAGCAGTTCTTC. It yields the protein CASSRGAGEQFF.

The chain uses TRBV12-3 or TRBV12-4 and TRBJ1-6; D might be TRBD1 (5 bases). Trimming removed 3 bases from V and 9 bases from J, with 6 bases in between. The CDR3 consists of 12 residues. CDR3 in DNA: TGTGCCAGCAGTTTTGGGGGTTCACCCCTCCACTTT. Translating gives CASSFGGSPLHF.

The rearrangement joins TRBV9 to TRBJ2-1; TRBD1 agrees at 10 bases. The J call may be mistaken, given a closer DNA end match to TRBJ2-7. Germline-derived CDR1 and CDR2 are SGDLS and YYNGEE. The CDR3 consists of 14 residues. CDR3 DNA: TGTGCCAGCAGCGGGACAGGGGGAGGCTACGAGCAGTACTTC. Translation gives CASSGTGGGYEQYF.

This clonotype was seen more than once but under ten times. This chain connects TRBV29-1 to TRBJ2-4; TRBD2 aligns across 8 bases. Judging by the DNA end, TRBJ2-7 fits better; the J call may be wrong. Germline V gene sequence: CDR1 SQVTM, CDR2 ANQGSEA. This CDR3 is built from 15 residues. The CDR3 DNA reads as TGCAGCGTTGCTGCCCCCGCGGGGGGAAGGGGCGAGCAGTACTTC. It translates to CSVAAPAGGRGEQYF.

This clonotype was counted a few times. This rearrangement joins TRBV29-1 to TRBJ1-2, with D possibly being TRBD1 (6 bases). Germline CDR1 SQVTM, CDR2 ANQGSEA. The CDR3 extends over 13 amino acids. V was pared by 4 bases and J by 5 bases, with 14 bases between. The CDR3 spells CSVAAGQGYGYTF. The CDR3 DNA sequence: TGCAGCGTTGCAGCGGGTCAGGGGTATGGCTACACCTTC.

The chain has TRBV29-1 and TRBJ2-7; D unresolved. The CDR3 length is 11 residues. The germline gives CDR1 SQVTM, CDR2 ANQGSEA. V was shortened by 4 bases and J by 7 bases, with 11 bases between the two germline ends. In DNA form, the CDR3 reads TGCAGCGTTGTCTTGGCCCATGAGCAGTACTTC. Translating it yields CSVVLAHEQYF.

This clonotype was detected only a few times. This chain links TRBV12-3 or TRBV12-4 with TRBJ2-1; D unclear. This CDR3 is 16 amino acids long. The V gene lost 0 bases and the J gene lost 5 bases, with 14 bases spanning the gap. CDR3 loop: CASSLADLVVNNEQFF. The CDR3 region has the DNA TGTGCCAGCAGTTTAGCGGACCTAGTGGTTAACAATGAGCAGTTCTTC.

The chain joins TRBV11-1 to TRBJ2-7, with 10 bases matching TRBD2. This CDR3 comprises 17 residues. Trimming cost V 1 base and J 3 bases; bases outside gene matches: 9. CDR1 and CDR2 from the germline V gene are SGHAT and FQDESV (reference sequence). The chain's CDR3 is CASSLVRGLAGVYEQYF. The CDR3, as DNA: TGTGCCAGCAGCTTAGTGCGAGGCCTAGCGGGAGTCTACGAGCAGTACTTC.

The rearrangement joins TRBV20-1 to TRBJ2-1; 12 positions agree with TRBD2. V shed 5 bases, J shed 5 bases, and the junction held 7 bases outside the gene matches. Per germline, CDR1 DFQATT and CDR2 SNEGSKA (reference sequence). The CDR3 covers 15 residues. The CDR3 nucleotides are TGCAGTGCTGGGACTACTAGCGGGAGGAACAATGAGCAGTTCTTC. As protein: CSAGTTSGRNNEQFF.

This clonotype was recorded only once. This sequence joins TRBV6-4 and TRBJ2-1; weak D call: TRBD2 (5 bases). Germline V gives CDR1 MRHNA, CDR2 SNTAGT. CDR3 length: 17 amino acids. Trimming stripped 0 bases from V and 2 bases from J, with 14 bases between. This CDR3 is CASSDSGNNVPYNEQFF. CDR3 nucleotide sequence: TGTGCCAGCAGTGACTCCGGGAACAATGTTCCCTACAATGAGCAGTTCTTC.

A single count supports this clonotype. The J gene is TRBJ2-1, the V gene TRBV11-2; 7 bases fit TRBD2. The CDR3 runs to 16 residues. Germline V CDR1 and CDR2: SGHAT, FQNNGV. The J segment lost 2 bases and the V segment lost 4 bases, leaving 8 bases of the junction unmatched. The CDR3 DNA follows: TGTGCCAGCAGCTCGTTCCGGGACTACCCCTACAATGAGCAGTTCTTC. It is translated as CASSSFRDYPYNEQFF.

In its sample, this clonotype was seen a few times. This chain links TRBV15 with TRBJ2-7; D is uncertain. The CDR3 is 13 residues long. Per the germline V gene, CDR1 is LNHNV and CDR2 is YYDKDF (reference sequence). The V end was cut by 0 bases, the J end by 0 bases, with 3 bases between. CDR3 sequence: CATSRESSYEQYF. The CDR3 DNA reads TGTGCCACCAGCAGAGAGAGCTCCTACGAGCAGTACTTC.

This clonotype appeared a few times. The J gene is TRBJ1-5, the V gene TRBV5-1; 11 nucleotides align to TRBD1. Germline assignment: CDR1 SGHRS and CDR2 YFSETQ. The V and J ends lost 4 bases and 5 bases, in that order; junction bases with no gene match: 5. The CDR3 has 15 residues. DNA of the CDR3: TGCGCCAGCAGCACAGGACAGGGGGCCTATCAGCCCCAGCATTTT. Its translation: CASSTGQGAYQPQHF.

This chain joins TRBV9 and TRBJ2-5, with 8 bases identical to TRBD2. CDR1 and CDR2 (germline): SGDLS, YYNGEE. With V trimmed by 0 bases and J by 11 bases, 12 bases remained unmatched. The CDR3 length is 15 residues. The chain's CDR3 is CASSVGGTRSDEQYF. Here the CDR3 DNA reads TGTGCCAGCAGCGTAGGTGGGACTAGATCTGATGAGCAGTACTTC.

The V and J genes are TRBV11-2 and TRBJ2-5, with D possibly TRBD2 on 5 matching bases. The CDR3 contains 16 residues. Per germline, CDR1 SGHAT and CDR2 FQNNGV. V was shortened by 0 bases and J by 5 bases, with 16 bases between the two germline ends. CDR3 nucleotide sequence: TGTGCCAGCAGCTTAGACGGGAAGTCCTGGTTGGAGACCCAGTACTTC. Translating gives CASSLDGKSWLETQYF.

The V and J genes are TRBV5-1 and TRBJ2-1; 7 bases match TRBD2. The germline V gene encodes CDR1 SGHRS and CDR2 YFSETQ. With 2 bases clipped from V and 8 bases from J, the junction kept 13 bases outside the gene matches. CDR3 length: 16 residues. The CDR3 protein is CASSFSGRALGDEQFF. Written as DNA, the CDR3 is TGCGCCAGCAGCTTTTCGGGGAGGGCCCTTGGCGATGAGCAGTTCTTC.

The chain is built from TRBV6-6 and TRBJ1-2; TRBD1 is a possible D gene (6 bases). V was cut by 3 bases and J by 6 bases, with 14 bases left in between. The CDR3 totals 14 residues. Germline CDR1 MNHNY, CDR2 SVGAGI (reference sequence). The CDR3 DNA sequence: TGTGCCAGCAGTTATTTGACAGGAGCCGATGGCTACACCTTC. Its protein is CASSYLTGADGYTF.

V and J are TRBV19 and TRBJ2-3; D remains ambiguous. The CDR3 has 14 residues. Germline loops: CDR1 LNHDA, CDR2 SQIVND (reference sequence). Trimming left V 6 bases short and J 3 bases short, with 13 bases between. CDR3 DNA: TGTGCCAGTAGGCCTCTATTAGAGACAGATACGCAGTATTTT. Encoded protein: CASRPLLETDTQYF.

V and J are TRBV20-1 and TRBJ1-1, with TRBD1 matching 7 bases. This CDR3 is built from 15 residues. V was clipped by 7 bases and J by 4 bases; unmatched bases: 15. The V gene's germline CDR1 is DFQATT and CDR2 SNEGSKA (reference sequence). DNA of the CDR3: TGCAGTGTCCGGACAGGAGGATTGGGGTCCACTGAAGCTTTCTTT. Its translation: CSVRTGGLGSTEAFF.

This clonotype was seen a few times. The genes are TRBV7-8 and TRBJ2-3; no firm D call. Germline V gives CDR1 SGHVS, CDR2 FQNEAQ. The CDR3 totals 13 residues. The V end was cut by 3 bases, the J end by 4 bases, with 8 bases between. The CDR3 DNA reads as TGTGCCAGCAGCTTGGAACCATCAGATACGCAGTATTTT. Translation gives CASSLEPSDTQYF. Variable domain in full (rest from reference TRBV7-8 and TRBJ2-3): GAGVSQSPRYKVAKRGQDVALRCDPISGHVSLFWYQQALGQGPEFLTYFQNEAQLDKSGLPSDRFFAERPEGSVSTLKIQRTQQEDSAVYLCASSLEPSDTQYFGPGTRLTVL.

The V and J genes are TRBV5-1 and TRBJ2-3; possibly TRBD2 for D (6 bases). Trimming left V 3 bases short and J 5 bases short, with 16 bases between. From germline, CDR1 is SGHRS and CDR2 YFSETQ. There are 15 residues in the CDR3. The CDR3 coding sequence is TGCGCCAGCAGCTCACTGGGGACTTTGATAGATACGCAGTATTTT. It encodes CASSSLGTLIDTQYF.

This clonotype showed up just a few times. The chain recombines TRBV20-1 with TRBJ2-7; the D gene is possibly TRBD1 (5 bases). Between the trimmed V and J ends, which lost 5 bases and 1 base, there was a span of 21 bases. CDR1 and CDR2 from the germline V gene are DFQATT and SNEGSKA (reference sequence). The CDR3 length is 16 residues. CDR3 protein: CSAYGPGMPSSYEQYF. In DNA form, the CDR3 reads TGCAGTGCTTATGGCCCAGGGATGCCGAGTTCCTACGAGCAGTACTTC.